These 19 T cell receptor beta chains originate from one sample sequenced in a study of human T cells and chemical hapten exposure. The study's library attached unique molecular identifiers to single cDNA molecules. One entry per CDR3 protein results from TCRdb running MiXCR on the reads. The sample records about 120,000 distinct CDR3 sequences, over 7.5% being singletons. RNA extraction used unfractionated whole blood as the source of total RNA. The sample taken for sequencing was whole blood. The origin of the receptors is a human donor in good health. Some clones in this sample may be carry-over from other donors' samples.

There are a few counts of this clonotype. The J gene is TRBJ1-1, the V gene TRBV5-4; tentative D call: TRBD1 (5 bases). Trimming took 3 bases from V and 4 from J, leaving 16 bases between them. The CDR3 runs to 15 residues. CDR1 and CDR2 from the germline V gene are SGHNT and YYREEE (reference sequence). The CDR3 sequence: CASSSPRGEGTEAFF. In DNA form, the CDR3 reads TGTGCCAGCAGCTCCCCGAGGGGCGAGGGCACTGAAGCTTTCTTT.

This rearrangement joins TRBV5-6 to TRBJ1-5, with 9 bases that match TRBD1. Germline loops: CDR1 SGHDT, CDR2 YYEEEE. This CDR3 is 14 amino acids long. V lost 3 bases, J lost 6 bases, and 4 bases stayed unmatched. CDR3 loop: CASSSTGGVQPQHF. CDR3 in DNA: TGTGCCAGCAGCTCCACAGGGGGCGTTCAGCCCCAGCATTTT.

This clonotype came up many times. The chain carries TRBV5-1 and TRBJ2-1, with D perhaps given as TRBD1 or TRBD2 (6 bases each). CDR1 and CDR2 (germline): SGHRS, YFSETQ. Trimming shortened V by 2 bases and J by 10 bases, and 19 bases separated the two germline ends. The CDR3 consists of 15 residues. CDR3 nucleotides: TGCGCCAGCAGCTTAGGACCGGGGGCAGTTGAGGAGCAGTTCTTC. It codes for CASSLGPGAVEEQFF.

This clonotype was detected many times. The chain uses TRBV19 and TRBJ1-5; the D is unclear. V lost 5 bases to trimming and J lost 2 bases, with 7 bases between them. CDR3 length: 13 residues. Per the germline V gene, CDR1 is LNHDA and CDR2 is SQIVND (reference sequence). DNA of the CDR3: TGTGCCAGTAGTGGTCAGCGCAATCAGCCCCAGCATTTT. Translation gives CASSGQRNQPQHF.

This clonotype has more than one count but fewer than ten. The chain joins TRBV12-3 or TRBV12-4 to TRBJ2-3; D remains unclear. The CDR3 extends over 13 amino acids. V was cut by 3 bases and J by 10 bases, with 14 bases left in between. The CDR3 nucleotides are TGTGCCAGCAGTTTGACCGACCAGGTTCCGCAGTATTTT. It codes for CASSLTDQVPQYF.

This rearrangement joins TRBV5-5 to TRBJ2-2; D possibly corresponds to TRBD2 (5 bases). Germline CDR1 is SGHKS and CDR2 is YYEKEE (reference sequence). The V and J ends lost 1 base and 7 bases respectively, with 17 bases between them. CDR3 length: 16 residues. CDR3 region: CASSLKASPRDGELFF. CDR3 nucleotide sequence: TGTGCCAGCAGCTTGAAGGCTAGCCCAAGGGACGGGGAGCTGTTTTTT.

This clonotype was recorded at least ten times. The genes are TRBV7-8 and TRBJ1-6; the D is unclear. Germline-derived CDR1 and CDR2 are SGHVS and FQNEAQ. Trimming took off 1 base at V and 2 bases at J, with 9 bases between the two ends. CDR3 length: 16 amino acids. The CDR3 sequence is CASSLGIGAYNSPLHF. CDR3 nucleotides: TGTGCCAGCAGCTTAGGGATAGGAGCCTATAATTCACCCCTCCACTTT.

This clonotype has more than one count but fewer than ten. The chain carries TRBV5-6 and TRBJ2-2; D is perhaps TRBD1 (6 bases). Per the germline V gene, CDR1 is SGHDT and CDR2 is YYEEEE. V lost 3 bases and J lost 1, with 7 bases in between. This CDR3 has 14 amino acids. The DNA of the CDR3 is TGTGCCAGCAGCTGGGGACAGAACACCGGGGAGCTGTTTTTT. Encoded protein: CASSWGQNTGELFF. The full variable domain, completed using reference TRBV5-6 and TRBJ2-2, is DAGVTQSPTHLIKTRGQQVTLRCSPKSGHDTVSWYQQALGQGPQFIFQYYEEEERQRGNFPDRFSGHQFPNYSSELNVNALLLGDSALYLCASSWGQNTGELFFGEGSRLTVL.

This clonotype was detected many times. The chain's CDR3 is CSVPDRARGSAFF. The CDR3 DNA follows: TGCAGCGTTCCTGACAGGGCACGTGGTTCAGCTTTCTTT. The V and J genes are TRBV29-1 and TRBJ1-1; TRBD1 aligns across 7 bases. This CDR3 region has 13 residues. Germline V CDR1 and CDR2: SQVTM, ANQGSEA. V shed 5 bases, J shed 10 bases, and the junction held 13 bases outside the gene matches.

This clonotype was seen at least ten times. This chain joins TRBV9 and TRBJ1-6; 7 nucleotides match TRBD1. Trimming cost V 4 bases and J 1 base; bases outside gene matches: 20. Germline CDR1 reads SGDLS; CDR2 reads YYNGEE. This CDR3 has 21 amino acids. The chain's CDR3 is CASSPRTTGYFRDSYNSPLHF. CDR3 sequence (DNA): TGTGCCAGCAGCCCCCGCACGACAGGGTATTTTCGTGATTCCTATAATTCACCCCTCCACTTT.

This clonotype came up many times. The CDR3: CASSPQPGGAAHTEAFF. The CDR3 DNA sequence: TGTGCCAGCTCACCCCAGCCAGGGGGCGCGGCCCACACTGAAGCTTTCTTT. The chain couples TRBV18 to TRBJ1-1; 8 bases agree with TRBD1. V lost 3 bases and J lost 3; bases outside the gene matches: 12. The CDR3 spans 17 residues. CDR1 is KGHSH and CDR2 is LQKENI in the germline V gene.

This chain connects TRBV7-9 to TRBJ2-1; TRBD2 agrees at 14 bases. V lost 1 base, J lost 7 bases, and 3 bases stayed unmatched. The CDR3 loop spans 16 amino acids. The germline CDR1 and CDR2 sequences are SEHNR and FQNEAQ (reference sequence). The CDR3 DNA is TGTGCCAGCAGCTTAGTTGGGACTAGCGGGAGTAATGAGCAGTTCTTC. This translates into CASSLVGTSGSNEQFF.

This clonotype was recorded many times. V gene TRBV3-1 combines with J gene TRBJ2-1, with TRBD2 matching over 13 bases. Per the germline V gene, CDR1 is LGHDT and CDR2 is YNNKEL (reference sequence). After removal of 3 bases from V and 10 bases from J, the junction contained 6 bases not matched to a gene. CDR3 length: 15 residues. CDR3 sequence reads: CASSHTSGGATEQFF. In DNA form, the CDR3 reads TGTGCCAGCAGCCACACTAGCGGGGGGGCCACGGAGCAGTTCTTC.

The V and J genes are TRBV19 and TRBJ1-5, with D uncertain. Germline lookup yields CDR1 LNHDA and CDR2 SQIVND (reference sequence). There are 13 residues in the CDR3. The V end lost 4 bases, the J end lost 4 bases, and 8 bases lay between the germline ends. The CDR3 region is CASSTTGNQPQHF. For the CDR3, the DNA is TGTGCCAGTAGTACCACGGGTAATCAGCCCCAGCATTTT.

This CDR3 is CASSPWNVDTQYF. DNA for the CDR3: TGTGCCAGCAGCCCGTGGAACGTCGATACGCAGTATTTT. The rearrangement uses TRBV7-2 and TRBJ2-3, with unresolved D. The CDR3 totals 13 residues. CDR1 is SGHTA and CDR2 is FQGNSA in the germline V gene. V shed 5 bases and J shed 6 bases, with 12 bases lying between them.

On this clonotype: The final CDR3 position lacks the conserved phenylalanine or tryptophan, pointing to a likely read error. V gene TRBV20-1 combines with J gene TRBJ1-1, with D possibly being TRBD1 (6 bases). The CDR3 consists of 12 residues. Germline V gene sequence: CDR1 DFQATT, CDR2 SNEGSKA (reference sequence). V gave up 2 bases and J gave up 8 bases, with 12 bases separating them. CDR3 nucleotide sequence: TGCAGTGCTAGAAGGGAACAGGGCGAAGCTTTCTCT. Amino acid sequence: CSARREQGEAFS.

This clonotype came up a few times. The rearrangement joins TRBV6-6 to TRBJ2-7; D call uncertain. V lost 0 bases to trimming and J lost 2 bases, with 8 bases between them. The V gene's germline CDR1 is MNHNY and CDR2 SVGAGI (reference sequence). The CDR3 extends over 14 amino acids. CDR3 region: CASSYSPETYEQYF. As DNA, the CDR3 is TGTGCCAGCAGTTACTCTCCGGAAACCTACGAGCAGTACTTC.

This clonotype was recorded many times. This chain's CDR3 is CASNGRSGGRDTQYF. The CDR3 DNA reads as TGTGCCAGTAACGGGAGGAGCGGGGGGCGAGATACGCAGTATTTT. The chain couples TRBV19 to TRBJ2-3, with TRBD2 identical over 9 bases. This CDR3 contains 15 residues. V shed 7 bases, J shed 5 bases, and the junction held 10 bases outside the gene matches. Germline V CDR1 and CDR2: LNHDA, SQIVND (reference sequence).

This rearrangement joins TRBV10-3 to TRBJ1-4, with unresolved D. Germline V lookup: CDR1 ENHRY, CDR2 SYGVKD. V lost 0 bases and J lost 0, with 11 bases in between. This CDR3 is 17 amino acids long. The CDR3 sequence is CAISESRGGATNEKLFF. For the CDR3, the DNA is TGTGCCATCAGTGAGTCTCGAGGCGGCGCAACTAATGAAAAACTGTTTTTT.